This paragraph reports one T cell receptor (beta chain). The antigen remains undetermined. This sample is drawn from a study of multiple sclerosis patients with progressive multifocal leukoencephalopathy. Study outcomes and limitations: Before and during natalizumab, the clones expanded at PML already existed.

Sequencing used immunoSEQ multiplex PCR; TCRdb keeps in-frame clones, though not all of them. This table holds 20,000 to 25,000 clones, 80% to 95% found once. Time point: roughly 12 months of natalizumab therapy. The receptor comes from a young man with multiple sclerosis. The sequencing here drew on PBMCs, taken from a patient treated with natalizumab.

For the CDR3, the DNA is TGTGCCAGCAGGATAGGGGCGGCAGCTGAAGCTTTCTTT. Encoded protein: CASRIGAAAEAFF. The genes are TRBV7-9 and TRBJ1-1; D might be TRBD1 (5 bases). Germline V gene lookup returns CDR1 SEHNR and CDR2 FQNEAQ (reference sequence). The CDR3 spans 13 residues. Trimming left V 6 bases short and J 6 bases short, with 14 bases between. Filled out from reference TRBV7-9 and TRBJ1-1, the complete variable domain reads DTGVSQNPRHKITKRGQNVTFRCDPISEHNRLYWYRQTLGQGPEFLTYFQNEAQLEKSRLLSDRFSAERPKGSFSTLEIQRTEQGDSAMYLCASRIGAAAEAFFGQGTRLTVV.